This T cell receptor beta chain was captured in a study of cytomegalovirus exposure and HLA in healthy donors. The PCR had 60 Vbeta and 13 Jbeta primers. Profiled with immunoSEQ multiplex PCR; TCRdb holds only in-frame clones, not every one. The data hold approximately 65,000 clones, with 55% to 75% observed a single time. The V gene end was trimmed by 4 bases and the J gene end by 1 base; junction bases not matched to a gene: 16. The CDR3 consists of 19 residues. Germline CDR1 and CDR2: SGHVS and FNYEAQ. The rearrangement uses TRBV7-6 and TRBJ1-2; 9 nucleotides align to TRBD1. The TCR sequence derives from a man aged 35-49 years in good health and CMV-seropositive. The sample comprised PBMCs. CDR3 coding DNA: TGTGCCAGCAGCTGTCCGCCCCGGGACAGGGTCGCTTTTAACTATGGCTACACCTTC. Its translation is CASSCPPRDRVAFNYGYTF.